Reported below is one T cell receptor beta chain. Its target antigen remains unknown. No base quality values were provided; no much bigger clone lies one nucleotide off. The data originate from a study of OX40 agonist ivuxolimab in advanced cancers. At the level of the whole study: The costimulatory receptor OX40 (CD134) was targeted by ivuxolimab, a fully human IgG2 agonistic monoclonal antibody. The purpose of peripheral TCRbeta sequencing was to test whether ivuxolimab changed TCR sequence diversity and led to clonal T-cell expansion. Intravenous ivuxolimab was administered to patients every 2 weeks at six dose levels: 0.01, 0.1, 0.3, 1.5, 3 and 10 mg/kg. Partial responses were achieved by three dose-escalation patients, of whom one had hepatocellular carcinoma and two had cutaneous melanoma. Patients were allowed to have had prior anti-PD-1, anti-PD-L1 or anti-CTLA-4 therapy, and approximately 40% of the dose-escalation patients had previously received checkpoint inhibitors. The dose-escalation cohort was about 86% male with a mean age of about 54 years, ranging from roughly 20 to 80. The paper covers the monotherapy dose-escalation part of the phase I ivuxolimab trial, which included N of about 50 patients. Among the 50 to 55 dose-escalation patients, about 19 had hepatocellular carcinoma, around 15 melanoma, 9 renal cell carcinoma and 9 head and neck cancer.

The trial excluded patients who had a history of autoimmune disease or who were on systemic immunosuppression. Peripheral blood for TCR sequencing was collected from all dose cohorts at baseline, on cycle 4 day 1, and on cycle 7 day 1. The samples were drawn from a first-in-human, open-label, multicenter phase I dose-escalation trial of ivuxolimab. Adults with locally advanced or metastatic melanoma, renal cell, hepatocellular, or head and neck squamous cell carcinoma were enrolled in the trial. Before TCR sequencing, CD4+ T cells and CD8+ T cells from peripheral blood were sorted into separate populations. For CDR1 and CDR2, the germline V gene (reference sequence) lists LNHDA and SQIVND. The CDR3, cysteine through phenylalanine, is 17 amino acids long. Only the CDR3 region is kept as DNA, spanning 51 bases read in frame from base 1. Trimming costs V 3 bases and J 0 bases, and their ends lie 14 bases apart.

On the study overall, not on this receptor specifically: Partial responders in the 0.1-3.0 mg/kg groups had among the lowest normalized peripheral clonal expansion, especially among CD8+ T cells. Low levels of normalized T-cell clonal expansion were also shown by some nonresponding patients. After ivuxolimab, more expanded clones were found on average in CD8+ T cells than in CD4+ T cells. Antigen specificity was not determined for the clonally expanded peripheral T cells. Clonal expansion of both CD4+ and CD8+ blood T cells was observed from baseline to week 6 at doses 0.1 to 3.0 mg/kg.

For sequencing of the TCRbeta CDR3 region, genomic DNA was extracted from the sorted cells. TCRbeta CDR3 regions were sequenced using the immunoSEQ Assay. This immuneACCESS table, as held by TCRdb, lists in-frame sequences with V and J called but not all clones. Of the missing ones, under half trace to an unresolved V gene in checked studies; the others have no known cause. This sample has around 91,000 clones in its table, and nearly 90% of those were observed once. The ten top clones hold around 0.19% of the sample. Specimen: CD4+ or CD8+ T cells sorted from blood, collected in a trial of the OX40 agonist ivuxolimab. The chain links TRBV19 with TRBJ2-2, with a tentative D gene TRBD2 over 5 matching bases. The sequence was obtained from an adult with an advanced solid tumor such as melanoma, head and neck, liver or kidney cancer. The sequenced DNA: TGTGCCAGTAGTATTAAAGGAGGCTCGACGAACACCGGGGAGCTGTTTTTT. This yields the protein CASSIKGGSTNTGELFF.